This T cell receptor beta chain appears in the sequencing data of a study of response to subunit inactivated influenza vaccine. V shed 6 bases and J shed 10 bases, with 19 bases lying between them. The germline V gene has CDR1 DFQATT and CDR2 SNEGSKA (reference sequence). CDR3 size: 13 residues. In TCRdb, the RT-PCR reads were re-called with MiXCR into one record per CDR3 protein. The sample records 590,000 or so distinct CDR3 sequences, roughly 15% being singletons. Note on this clonotype: Its antigen is currently unknown.

Findings and limits, study-wide: There was a suggestion from the authors that each seasonal influenza vaccination recruits few new T cells.

This chain connects TRBV20-1 to TRBJ1-5, with D possibly being TRBD1 (5 bases). The sequences come from PBMCs from blood, collected 14 to 15 days before vaccination. This sequence originates from a middle-aged man who received an inactivated influenza vaccine. CDR3 sequence reads: CSALGGIQHPQHF. Written as DNA, the CDR3 is TGCAGTGCGCTTGGGGGGATTCAGCATCCCCAGCATTTT.